This T cell receptor beta chain was identified in a study of T cells in Graves' hyperthyroidism and ophthalmopathy. This clonotype showed up just a few times. TCR beta CDR3 sequences were amplified from RNA transcripts. Carried out on the TCR CDR3, a first-round RT-PCR used the HTBI primer set. TCRdb reprocessed the multiplex PCR reads via MiXCR and lists one record per CDR3 protein. The repertoire holds around 210,000 distinct CDR3 sequences, about 15% seen once, with more than 50% in the top ten. V lost 3 bases and J 5 bases, leaving 19 bases between the germline ends. CDR1 and CDR2 (germline): SGHRS, YFSETQ. The CDR3 spans 16 residues.

The clonotype comes from a woman aged 50 to 65 with Graves' hyperthyroidism. The material sequenced was blood. The V call is TRBV5-1, the J call TRBJ2-3; a possible D gene is TRBD2 (7 bases). CDR3 nucleotides: TGCGCCAGCAGCTACGGTGGGGGGGCGCATGGAGATACGCAGTATTTT. This codes for CASSYGGGAHGDTQYF.